This T cell receptor (beta chain) emerged from a study of blood T cells in healthy people across ages. Looking at the study overall: Every two T cells gave about one barcoded beta molecule via template switching. Study observations and caveats: In older individuals, TCR beta diversity per million T cells was lower, falling roughly linearly with age.

Donation came from healthy Caucasian individuals in Russia who were aged roughly 6 to 100. Each donor had about 9.6 milliliters of peripheral blood drawn. As to this clonotype: The antigen remains undetermined.

The J segment lost 4 bases and the V segment lost 7 bases, leaving 12 bases of the junction unmatched. CDR1 MNHEY and CDR2 SVGEGT come from the germline V gene. The CDR3 spans 17 residues. Sample-barcoded 5' priming and a J-beta primer mix drove a second PCR of roughly 7 to 11 cycles. TCRdb re-called the 5' RACE reads with MiXCR, one entry per CDR3 protein. The repertoire holds about 800,000 distinct CDR3 sequences, with over 45% as singletons. The material sequenced was blood. This receptor was obtained from a man aged 25-45 years in good health. The J gene is TRBJ2-1, the V gene TRBV6-2 or TRBV6-3; 11 nucleotides line up with TRBD2. CDR3: CASMRGLAGGNYNEQFF. CDR3 coding DNA: TGTGCCAGCATGAGGGGTCTAGCGGGAGGTAATTACAATGAGCAGTTCTTC.